This T cell receptor (beta chain) came from a study of monozygotic twins with inflammatory bowel disease (dated by TCRdb to 2018 to 2020). Regarding the complete study: The complete study included approximately 28 monozygotic twin pairs: 19 IBD-discordant Danish pairs and nine German pairs, of which four were IBD-concordant and five were IBD-discordant. Disease-associated traits were sought mainly through comparisons between IBD patients and their genetically identical healthy co-twins within discordant pairs. Each individual had, on average, about 151 000 unique TCRalpha sequences and 181 000 unique TCRbeta sequences available for analysis. The investigation overall reported the following: Different T cell subtypes could not be distinguished in the analysis. The results gave no support for a single strong signal or clonotype linked to IBD. No difference in repertoire similarity was observed between concordant and discordant twins, possibly owing to limited statistical power. IBD patients had lower TCRbeta repertoire diversity, measured by the inverse Simpson index, than their healthy co-twins. IBD patients shared fewer clonotypes with other individuals than healthy twins did, most markedly in patients showing signs of disease activity. Background noise and inter-individual variability may have been introduced into the repertoires by the differing immunosuppressive treatments among patients.

From each donor, an approximately 2.4 ml peripheral blood sample was drawn into PAXgene tubes and stored at -80 degrees C. Without any T cell sorting, total RNA was extracted from whole blood using the PAXgene blood miRNA kit on an automated QIAcube. Peripheral blood from monozygotic twin pairs, either concordant or discordant for inflammatory bowel disease, underwent deep TCRalpha and TCRbeta repertoire profiling that used unique molecular barcoding. Smoking habits were recorded for all twin pairs, with individuals classified as current, former or never smokers. A word on this clonotype: Which antigen it targets is not known.

Counted from cysteine to phenylalanine, this CDR3 has 15 amino acids. The nucleotide record is missing. The germline V gene supplies CDR1 SGHTA and CDR2 FQGNSA. The library was made by 5' RACE. The input for every TCR library was roughly 3,200 ng of total RNA. For each sample, cDNA was synthesized in eight separate reactions using SMARTScribe reverse transcriptase. Unique molecular identifiers containing a 6-nucleotide sample barcode were introduced through template switching during cDNA synthesis. Two nested PCRs of approximately 16 and 10 cycles amplified the TCRalpha and TCRbeta cDNA, and bead purification followed each PCR. Before amplification, cDNA was treated with uracil DNA-glycosylase and purified using the QIAquick PCR purification kit. The second PCR was the step at which Illumina TruSeq-compatible adapters and sample-specific barcodes were added. TapeStation and Qubit were used to check library quality and concentration, and roughly 5 ng of each library went into the pool. Sequencing of pooled libraries was carried out on an Illumina HiSeq2500 single-index Rapid Run using 2 x 100 bp reads and custom sequencing primers. Turning to the authors' computational methods: PCR and sequencing errors were corrected by UMI-based consensus assembly using MiGEC version 1.2.6. MiXCR version 2.1.1 was used for V(D)J alignment, clonotype assembly and CDR3 extraction. To normalise gene usage, clonotype sharing and MAIT/NKT TCR abundance, the top 1000, 10 000 and 20 000 clonotypes in each sample were analysed. After downsampling to 27 000 UMIs, diversity was calculated as the inverse Simpson index using the vegan R package. Statistical testing used paired Mann-Whitney U tests on the discordant twin pairs and applied Benjamini-Hochberg correction for multiple testing. Following reprocessing of the reads by TCRdb, the data hold one row per CDR3 protein sequence and no DNA is available. None of the V and J calls come from the authors' own analysis; TCRdb made them. The record for this sample contains approximately 100,000 distinct CDR3 sequences. Of the sample, roughly 1.9% falls within the top ten clones.

This receptor chain uses TRBV7-2 and TRBJ2-5; the D gene TCRdb calls, TRBD1, cannot be checked with no DNA. The receptor was derived from a human donor with ulcerative colitis or Crohn's disease, or a healthy co-twin of an affected twin (not recorded which). The sequenced material came from blood. The CDR3 sequence is CASSLGGGPQETQYF.